Listed below are T cell receptor beta chains from one sample, sequenced in a study of blood T cell repertoires in COVID-19. The table came from immunoSEQ multiplex PCR; TCRdb's copy has only in-frame clones and leaves some out. The sample contains about 89,000 clones, about 80% of which appear only once. The sequenced sample was peripheral blood. These receptors were taken from a man aged 70-80 years with acute or convalescent COVID-19. Both conserved end residues are part of each CDR3. The order of the fields is D gene, J gene, V gene, clone size, CDR3 protein, CDR3 DNA. D genes are given only for firm matches. Only part of the rows carry a size: once, few, many, or a class if the clone is expanded.

. TRBJ2-3 TRBV5-1 many CASSLASRVGTDTQYF TGCGCCAGCAGCTTGGCCTCTAGAGTTGGGACAGATACGCAGTATTTT
. TRBJ2-6 TRBV9 . CASSVVGSDHSGANVLTF TGTGCCAGCAGCGTAGTAGGTAGCGACCACTCTGGGGCCAACGTCCTGACTTTC
. TRBJ2-1 TRBV6-6 . CASTSLTRGYNEQFF TGTGCCAGCACCTCACTTACCCGGGGCTACAATGAGCAGTTCTTC
. TRBJ2-7 TRBV30 . CAWRTVAYEQYF TGTGCCTGGAGGACAGTCGCCTACGAGCAGTACTTC
TRBD1 TRBJ2-7 TRBV6-5 . CASSIRDRDDEQYF TGTGCCAGCAGCATCCGGGACAGGGACGACGAGCAGTACTTC
. TRBJ1-5 TRBV18 . CASSPRPGNQPQHF TGTGCCAGCTCACCACGCCCGGGCAATCAGCCCCAGCATTTT
. TRBJ1-6 TRBV7-9 . CASSTSDRDNSPLHF TGTGCCAGCAGCACCTCGGACAGAGATAATTCACCCCTCCACTTT
. TRBJ2-7 TRBV12-5 . CASGLASYGLEQYF TGTGCTAGTGGTTTAGCCTCTTACGGACTCGAGCAGTACTTC
TRBD1 TRBJ2-1 TRBV7-2 . CASRRGDRGPYNEQFF TGTGCCAGCCGTCGAGGGGACAGGGGCCCCTACAATGAGCAGTTCTTC
TRBD2 TRBJ2-2 TRBV7-9 . CASTREFFTGELFF TGTGCCAGCACGCGGGAGTTTTTCACCGGGGAGCTGTTTTTT
TRBD2 TRBJ2-3 TRBV20-1 . CSASIAAGGSGTQYF TGCAGTGCTAGTATCGCGGCGGGGGGCTCCGGTACGCAGTATTTT
TRBD1 TRBJ1-3 TRBV27 few CASSEGARAGNTIYF TGTGCCAGCAGTGAGGGGGCCCGGGCTGGAAACACCATATATTTT
TRBD2 TRBJ2-3 TRBV11-2 . CASSFERGVRDTQYF TGTGCCAGCAGCTTTGAGCGGGGGGTACGAGATACGCAGTATTTT
. TRBJ2-7 TRBV12-3/TRBV12-4 . CASSLAGHDEQYF TGTGCCAGCAGTTTGGCGGGGCACGACGAGCAGTACTTC
. TRBJ1-1 TRBV27 . CASSLAWNRSTEAFF TGTGCCAGCAGTTTAGCCTGGAACAGGTCGACTGAAGCTTTCTTT
. TRBJ2-3 TRBV5-1 . CASSPEERTDTQYF TGCGCCAGCAGCCCCGAAGAGCGCACAGATACGCAGTATTTT
. TRBJ2-1 TRBV30 . CAWNTGLGGAYNEQFF TGTGCCTGGAATACAGGGCTTGGGGGGGCCTACAATGAGCAGTTCTTC
TRBD1 TRBJ2-2 TRBV11-1 . CASSLAGQGDTGELFF TGTGCCAGCAGCTTAGCGGGACAGGGAGACACCGGGGAGCTGTTTTTT
. TRBJ1-5 TRBV7-9 . CASSSQGSQHF TGTGCCAGCAGCTCGCAGGGCTCCCAGCATTTT
. TRBJ1-2 TRBV19 . CASSIAQLTYGYTF TGTGCCAGTAGTATCGCACAGCTCACCTATGGCTACACCTTC
TRBD1 TRBJ2-5 TRBV7-3 . CASSASGQGHETQYF TGTGCCAGCAGCGCTTCGGGACAGGGGCATGAGACCCAGTACTTC
TRBD1 TRBJ1-3 TRBV12-5 . CASGLAPWGQDSGNTIYF TGTGCTAGTGGTTTGGCACCATGGGGACAGGACTCTGGAAACACCATATATTTT
TRBD2 TRBJ2-7 TRBV5-4 once CASSLSASGTLTYEQYF TGTGCCAGCAGCTTGTCCGCTAGCGGGACTTTAACCTACGAGCAGTACTTC
TRBD1 TRBJ2-2 TRBV7-3 . CASSRDRNTGELFF TGTGCCAGCAGCCGGGACAGAAACACCGGGGAGCTGTTTTTT
. TRBJ1-4 TRBV4-2 . CASSQSLWGADEKLFF TGTGCCAGCAGCCAATCCCTTTGGGGCGCAGACGAAAAACTGTTTTTT
. TRBJ1-4 TRBV2 few CASSEARTTNEKLFF TGTGCCAGCAGTGAAGCGCGGACAACTAATGAAAAACTGTTTTTT
. TRBJ1-5 TRBV7-6 . CASSLQTGGNQPQHF TGTGCCAGCAGCTTACAGACAGGAGGAAATCAGCCCCAGCATTTT
TRBD1 TRBJ1-2 TRBV9 . CASSAGTGSSYYGYTF TGTGCCAGCAGCGCTGGGACAGGATCTAGTTACTATGGCTACACCTTC
TRBD1 TRBJ1-4 TRBV19 . CASSPWDSATNEKLFF TGTGCCAGTAGTCCGTGGGACAGTGCAACTAATGAAAAACTGTTTTTT
. TRBJ2-7 TRBV29-1 . CSVQGDSYEQYF TGCAGCGTTCAAGGCGACTCCTACGAGCAGTACTTC
TRBD2 TRBJ2-7 TRBV7-6 few CASSPGLAGQQYF TGTGCCAGCAGCCCTGGACTAGCGGGACAGCAGTACTTC
TRBD1 TRBJ2-2 TRBV18 . CASSPGQQAGELFF TGTGCCAGCTCACCGGGACAGCAGGCCGGGGAGCTGTTTTTT